The 12 T cell receptor beta chains in this list originate from one sample, sequenced in a study of spatial heterogeneity in lung cancer. Study outcomes and limitations: Higher tumor mutation counts went along with higher counts of expanded intratumoral alpha and beta TCRs.

Time point given: sample taken at primary tumor resection. From the 5' RACE reads, TCRdb called clonotypes with MiXCR, one entry per CDR3 protein. This sample has around 5,000 distinct CDR3 sequences, with around 17% found just once. The antigens for these receptors are not known. The sample in question was lung tumor tissue, obtained at surgery. The source is a male donor with early-stage non-small cell lung cancer.

By sample share, this clonotype is large (0.1 to 1%). The chain uses TRBV7-9 and TRBJ2-2; D not certain. The CDR3 is 14 amino acids. Trimming took 2 bases from V and 2 from J, leaving 6 bases between them. The germline V gene has CDR1 SEHNR and CDR2 FQNEAQ (reference sequence). The CDR3 protein is CASSLNPNTGELFF. The CDR3 region has the DNA TGTGCCAGCAGCTTAAACCCAAACACCGGGGAGCTGTTTTTT. The full variable domain, rest sourced from reference TRBV7-9 and TRBJ2-2, is DTGVSQNPRHKITKRGQNVTFRCDPISEHNRLYWYRQTLGQGPEFLTYFQNEAQLEKSRLLSDRFSAERPKGSFSTLEIQRTEQGDSAMYLCASSLNPNTGELFFGEGSRLTVL.

About this clonotype: A read error may explain this, as a much larger clone is one base away. The genes are TRBV3-1 and TRBJ2-1; a weak D match, TRBD2 (5 bases). The CDR3 is 15 amino acids. Germline values: CDR1 LGHDT, CDR2 YNNKEL (reference sequence). CDR3 residues: CASSQGASSYNGQFF. In DNA form, the CDR3 reads TGTGCCAGCAGCCAAGGGGCTAGCTCCTACAATGGGCAGTTCTTC.

This clonotype rates as medium-sized (0.01 to 0.1%). The J gene is TRBJ2-7, the V gene TRBV4-1; 11 bases fit TRBD1. The CDR3 loop spans 15 amino acids. The germline CDR1 and CDR2 sequences are MGHRA and YSYEKL. V trimming: 0 bases; J trimming: 3 bases; junction bases outside the gene matches: 1. CDR3 nucleotide sequence: TGCGCCAGCAGCCAAGATGGGACAGGGGGCTACGAGCAGTACTTC. Protein sequence: CASSQDGTGGYEQYF.

In its sample, this clonotype ranks as medium-sized. The V call is TRBV6-6, the J call TRBJ2-7; D gene ambiguous. CDR3 length: 12 amino acids. V shed 5 bases and J shed 1 base, with 6 bases lying between them. Germline V gene data show CDR1 as MNHNY and CDR2 as SVGAGI (reference sequence). CDR3 DNA sequence: TGTGCCAGCAGTCAACAGTCCTACGAGCAGTACTTC. Amino acids: CASSQQSYEQYF.

By sample fraction, this clonotype is medium-sized. The rearrangement uses TRBV12-3 or TRBV12-4 and TRBJ2-7; tentatively, D is TRBD2 (6 bases). This CDR3 spans 15 amino acids. V was clipped by 3 bases and J by 5 bases, with 17 bases between them. CDR3: CASSLNQGGIDEQYF. The CDR3, as DNA: TGTGCCAGCAGTTTGAACCAGGGAGGCATCGACGAGCAGTACTTC.

Sample share makes this clonotype medium-sized. V and J are TRBV12-3 or TRBV12-4 and TRBJ1-1, with 9 bases lining up with TRBD1. There are 15 residues in the CDR3. With 8 bases clipped from V and 5 bases from J, the junction kept 12 bases outside the gene matches. Here the CDR3 DNA reads TGTGCCAGCCTACCTCTGGACAGGGGAAATACTGAAGCTTTCTTT. Translating it yields CASLPLDRGNTEAFF.

This clonotype was counted many times. This chain connects TRBV7-9 to TRBJ2-3; D possibly corresponds to TRBD2 (6 bases). V lost 0 bases to trimming and J lost 3 bases, with 10 bases between them. CDR1 and CDR2 from the germline V gene are SEHNR and FQNEAQ (reference sequence). This CDR3 comprises 15 residues. The CDR3 protein is CASSLAVGGTDTQYF. CDR3 coding DNA: TGTGCCAGCAGCTTAGCGGTCGGGGGAACAGATACGCAGTATTTT. Variable domain in full (rest from reference TRBV7-9 and TRBJ2-3): DTGVSQNPRHKITKRGQNVTFRCDPISEHNRLYWYRQTLGQGPEFLTYFQNEAQLEKSRLLSDRFSAERPKGSFSTLEIQRTEQGDSAMYLCASSLAVGGTDTQYFGPGTRLTVL.

In its sample, this clonotype ranks as medium-sized. The rearrangement joins TRBV20-1 to TRBJ2-7; D ambiguous. The CDR3 is 11 amino acids. Germline CDR1 and CDR2: DFQATT and SNEGSKA (reference sequence). V shed 0 bases and J shed 7 bases, with 7 bases lying between them. This CDR3 reads CSARDAEEQYF. CDR3 bases: TGCAGTGCTAGAGATGCCGAAGAGCAGTACTTC.

This clonotype is medium-sized. The CDR3 DNA sequence: TGTGCCAGCAGTACACAGGGGGCGACTGAAGCTTTCTTT. This sequence encodes CASSTQGATEAFF. The chain is built from TRBV12-3 or TRBV12-4 and TRBJ1-1, with 9 bases aligning to TRBD1. The CDR3 consists of 13 residues. V lost 5 bases to trimming and J lost 5 bases; unmatched junction nucleotides: 3.

This clonotype was counted many times. The V gene is TRBV27, the J gene TRBJ2-7, with D possibly being TRBD1 (7 bases). The CDR3 spans 14 residues. Trimming removed 11 bases at V and 7 bases at J, with 24 bases between. Germline CDR1 MNHEY, CDR2 SMNVEV (reference sequence). The CDR3 nucleotides read TGTGCCCTATTGCAGGGGGTGCTAGCGAATGAGCAGTACTTC. Translated, it gives CALLQGVLANEQYF.

This clonotype occurred many times. The chain carries TRBV5-4 and TRBJ2-1, with 10 bases fitting TRBD2. V was clipped by 4 bases and J by 5 bases; unmatched bases: 18. In germline, CDR1 is SGHNT, CDR2 YYREEE (reference sequence). The CDR3 runs 19 residues. The CDR3 spells CASSLGGLAGAPPHNEQFF. In DNA form, the CDR3 reads TGTGCCAGCAGCCTCGGGGGGCTAGCGGGGGCCCCACCCCACAATGAGCAGTTCTTC.

This clonotype is medium-sized by share. The V call is TRBV7-2, the J call TRBJ1-2, with 12 bases fitting TRBD1. Germline assignment: CDR1 SGHTA and CDR2 FQGNSA. The CDR3 is made up of 14 amino acids. V dropped 3 bases and J dropped 7; count of bases not matched to a gene: 3. For the CDR3, the DNA is TGTGCCAGCAGCTTGGGGGACAGGGGGCCTGGCTACACCTTC. It is translated as CASSLGDRGPGYTF. Together with reference TRBV7-2 and TRBJ1-2, the CDR3 gives the full variable domain: GAGVSQSPSNKVTEKGKDVELRCDPISGHTALYWYRQSLGQGLEFLIYFQGNSAPDKSGLPSDRFSAERTGGSVSTLTIQRTQQEDSAVYLCASSLGDRGPGYTFGSGTRLTVV.